These 18 T cell receptor beta chains originate from one sample sequenced in a study of blood T cell repertoires in COVID-19. Repertoires were generated with immunoSEQ multiplex PCR, while TCRdb's copy carries only in-frame clones and drops some. Of about 160,000 clones listed, approximately 88% are singletons. Sequencing used peripheral blood. Receptors originate from a woman aged 55-70 years who had recovered from COVID-19.

The chain couples TRBV7-9 to TRBJ1-2; D gene uncertain. CDR1 SEHNR and CDR2 FQNEAQ come from the germline V gene (reference sequence). V was pared by 0 bases and J by 5 bases, with 7 bases between. This CDR3 region has 13 residues. The CDR3 region is CASSLAPGYGYTF. DNA for the CDR3: TGTGCCAGCAGCTTAGCCCCGGGGTATGGCTACACCTTC. Using reference TRBV7-9 and TRBJ1-2 for the parts outside the CDR3, the full variable domain is DTGVSQNPRHKITKRGQNVTFRCDPISEHNRLYWYRQTLGQGPEFLTYFQNEAQLEKSRLLSDRFSAERPKGSFSTLEIQRTEQGDSAMYLCASSLAPGYGYTFGSGTRLTVV.

The V call is TRBV27, the J call TRBJ1-5; the D gene is possibly TRBD1 (6 bases). Germline-derived CDR1 and CDR2 are MNHEY and SMNVEV (reference sequence). The CDR3 has 16 amino acids. V was shortened by 6 bases and J by 4 bases, with 19 bases between the two germline ends. The DNA for the CDR3 is TGTGCCAGCAGCCTTTATCCGGGGGGCGATAATCAGCCCCAGCATTTT. It encodes CASSLYPGGDNQPQHF.

This chain connects TRBV6-5 to TRBJ2-7; TRBD1 agrees at 7 bases. Losses at the gene ends were 6 bases for V and 3 bases for J; bases not matched to a gene: 2. Germline-derived CDR1 and CDR2 are MNHEY and SVGAGI. This CDR3 has 12 residues. This CDR3 is CASSRDSYEQYF. CDR3 bases: TGTGCCAGCAGCCGGGACAGCTACGAGCAGTACTTC.

CDR3 sequence: CATSRDLSYEQFF. The CDR3 DNA reads as TGTGCCACCAGCAGAGATCTTTCCTATGAGCAGTTCTTC. The chain employs TRBV15 and TRBJ2-1; D remains ambiguous. Germline V gives CDR1 LNHNV, CDR2 YYDKDF (reference sequence). The CDR3 extends over 13 amino acids. The V end was cut by 0 bases, the J end by 8 bases, with 8 bases between. The whole variable domain, filled in from reference TRBV15 and TRBJ2-1, reads DAMVIQNPRYQVTQFGKPVTLSCSQTLNHNVMYWYQQKSSQAPKLLFHYYDKDFNNEADTPDNFQSRRPNTSFCFLDIRSPGLGDTAMYLCATSRDLSYEQFFGPGTRLTVL.

The chain is built from TRBV5-4 and TRBJ2-5; TRBD1 matches at 7 bases. V was clipped by 3 bases and J by 5 bases; unmatched bases: 13. CDR3 length equals 16 residues. CDR1 is SGHNT and CDR2 is YYREEE in the germline V gene (reference sequence). This CDR3 is CASSYPQTGIAETQYF. CDR3 in DNA: TGTGCCAGCAGCTACCCCCAGACAGGGATCGCGGAGACCCAGTACTTC.

This chain links TRBV28 with TRBJ2-1; D is unclear. The CDR3 consists of 11 residues. Germline values: CDR1 MDHEN, CDR2 SYDVKM. The V and J ends lost 8 bases and 12 bases respectively, with 14 bases between them. Here the CDR3 DNA reads TGTGCCAGCGGAGCCAACTTAGGGCAGTTCTTC. It translates to CASGANLGQFF.

The chain recombines TRBV4-3 with TRBJ2-2; TRBD1 matches 9 bases. The CDR3 loop spans 14 amino acids. The V gene's germline CDR1 is LGHNA and CDR2 YSLEER. The ends lost 3 bases at V and 7 bases at J; junction bases unmatched: 3. The CDR3 is CASSHGQGIGELFF. Here the CDR3 DNA reads TGCGCCAGCAGCCACGGACAGGGGATCGGGGAGCTGTTTTTT.

On this clone: Compared with germline, one end of the junction differs, possibly owing to a read error. The chain carries TRBV12-3 or TRBV12-4 and TRBJ2-3; the D gene is possibly TRBD2 (5 bases). The CDR3 has 12 residues. The CDR3, as DNA: TGTGCCAGCAGTCCGACTGAGGGCCTAGTAAGTTTT. This translates into CASSPTEGLVSF.

The rearrangement links TRBV12-3 or TRBV12-4 to TRBJ2-2; D not resolved. The CDR3 length is 13 residues. Deletions cut 6 bases from V and 9 bases from J, with 14 bases between. The CDR3: CASSPSEARELFF. In DNA form, the CDR3 reads TGTGCCAGCAGCCCTAGTGAGGCAAGGGAGCTGTTTTTT.

The chain has TRBV7-9 and TRBJ2-3; 10 bases are shared with TRBD1. V was pared by 4 bases and J by 5 bases, with 3 bases of the junction left unmatched. The CDR3 loop spans 14 amino acids. Germline CDR1 reads SEHNR; CDR2 reads FQNEAQ (reference sequence). The CDR3 spells CASSSWTGGDTQYF. The CDR3 bases are TGTGCCAGCAGCTCGTGGACAGGGGGAGATACGCAGTATTTT.

The chain links TRBV20-1 to TRBJ2-7; 10 bases map to TRBD2. Germline CDR1 DFQATT, CDR2 SNEGSKA (reference sequence). The length of the CDR3 is 17 residues. V lost 3 bases to trimming and J lost 2 bases; unmatched junction nucleotides: 13. In nucleotides, the CDR3 is TGCAGTGCTAGTTTAACGGCTAGCGGGGGCGCCGCCTACGAGCAGTACTTC. The encoded protein is CSASLTASGGAAYEQYF.

This chain connects TRBV7-9 to TRBJ2-7; maybe TRBD1 (6 bases). With 6 bases removed from V and 6 bases from J, the gap between germline ends came to 15 bases. Germline-derived CDR1 and CDR2 are SEHNR and FQNEAQ (reference sequence). The CDR3 has 13 amino acids. The CDR3 region is CASRQGLSSEQYF. The CDR3 bases are TGTGCCAGCAGACAGGGTTTATCTAGCGAGCAGTACTTC.

The chain couples TRBV28 to TRBJ1-1; 8 bases line up with TRBD1. CDR1 is MDHEN and CDR2 is SYDVKM in the germline V gene. V lost 7 bases and J lost 6; bases outside the gene matches: 4. CDR3 length: 12 amino acids. The CDR3 region has the DNA TGTGCCAGCACCCAGGGGGCGTCTGAAGCTTTCTTT. This translates into CASTQGASEAFF.

J is TRBJ1-2 and V is TRBV3-1 (or the pseudogene TRBV3-2); D gene unclear. V lost 0 bases and J 2 bases, leaving 7 bases between the germline ends. Germline V lookup: CDR1 LGHDT, CDR2 YNNKEL (reference sequence). The CDR3 loop spans 14 amino acids. The CDR3 sequence is CASSQDPQNYGYTF. The DNA for the CDR3 is TGTGCCAGCAGCCAAGATCCACAGAACTATGGCTACACCTTC.

The V call is TRBV11-2, the J call TRBJ2-2; D gene uncertain. This CDR3 has 14 amino acids. Between the trimmed V and J ends, which lost 0 bases and 2 bases, there was a span of 4 bases. The germline V gene encodes CDR1 SGHAT and CDR2 FQNNGV. This CDR3 is CASSLDHNTGELFF. In DNA form, the CDR3 reads TGTGCCAGCAGCTTAGATCATAACACCGGGGAGCTGTTTTTT.

The chain joins TRBV2 to TRBJ2-1; 8 bases fit TRBD1. V was clipped by 2 bases and J by 4 bases; unmatched bases: 1. The length of the CDR3 is 14 residues. CDR1 is SNHLY, CDR2 FYNNEI, per germline. Written as DNA, the CDR3 is TGTGCCAGCAGTGAACAGGGGGCTTACAATGAGCAGTTCTTC. It is translated as CASSEQGAYNEQFF. Based on the CDR3 plus reference TRBV2 and TRBJ2-1, the full variable domain is EPEVTQTPSHQVTQMGQEVILRCVPISNHLYFYWYRQILGQKVEFLVSFYNNEISEKSEIFDDQFSVERPDGSNFTLKIRSTKLEDSAMYFCASSEQGAYNEQFFGPGTRLTVL.

The chain employs TRBV18 and TRBJ1-5; D is perhaps TRBD1 (5 bases). The CDR3 loop spans 15 amino acids. The V and J ends lost 6 bases and 0 bases respectively, with 12 bases between them. Germline V gives CDR1 KGHSH, CDR2 LQKENI. The CDR3 protein is CASSPRTNSNQPQHF. In DNA form, the CDR3 reads TGTGCCAGCTCGCCCCGGACAAATAGCAATCAGCCCCAGCATTTT.

This rearrangement joins TRBV5-1 to TRBJ1-2; 7 positions agree with TRBD1. The CDR3 covers 15 residues. J was trimmed by 0 bases and V by 4 bases; bases with no gene match: 6. In germline, CDR1 is SGHRS, CDR2 YFSETQ. This CDR3 is CASSRGTETNYGYTF. CDR3 sequence (DNA): TGCGCCAGCAGCCGGGGGACAGAGACTAACTATGGCTACACCTTC. The whole variable domain, remainder taken from reference TRBV5-1 and TRBJ1-2, is KAGVTQTPRYLIKTRGQQVTLSCSPISGHRSVSWYQQTPGQGLQFLFEYFSETQRNKGNFPGRFSGRQFSNSRSEMNVSTLELGDSALYLCASSRGTETNYGYTFGSGTRLTVV.